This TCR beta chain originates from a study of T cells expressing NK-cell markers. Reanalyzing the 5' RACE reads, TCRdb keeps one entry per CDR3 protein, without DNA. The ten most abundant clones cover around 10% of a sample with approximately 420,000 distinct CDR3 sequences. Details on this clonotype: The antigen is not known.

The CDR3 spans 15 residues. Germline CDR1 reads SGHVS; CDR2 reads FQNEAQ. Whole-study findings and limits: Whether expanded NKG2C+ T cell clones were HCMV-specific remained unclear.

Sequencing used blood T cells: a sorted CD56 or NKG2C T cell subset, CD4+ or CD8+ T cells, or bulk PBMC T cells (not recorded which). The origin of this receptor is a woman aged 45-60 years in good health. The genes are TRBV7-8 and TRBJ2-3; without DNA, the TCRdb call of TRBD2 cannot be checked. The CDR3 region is CASSMRVALTDTQYF.